This TCR beta chain comes out of a study of cytomegalovirus exposure and HLA in healthy donors. Germline V gives CDR1 SGHRS, CDR2 YFSETQ. V was shortened by 0 bases and J by 3 bases, with 19 bases between the two germline ends. CDR3 size: 17 residues. 60 Vbeta and 13 Jbeta primers were used in PCR. Assay: immunoSEQ multiplex PCR; the TCRdb copy retains only in-frame clones and omits some. Its listing shows about 50,000 clones. V usage is TRBV5-1 and J usage is TRBJ2-7, with D perhaps TRBD1 (6 bases). The sequenced sample was PBMCs. The TCR originated in an older woman in good health and CMV-seropositive. The CDR3 coding sequence is TGCGCCAGCAGCTTGGATGAGAAGGGGGATTCTTACTACGAGCAGTACTTC. This encodes CASSLDEKGDSYYEQYF. Supplemented by reference TRBV5-1 and TRBJ2-7, the full variable domain reads KAGVTQTPRYLIKTRGQQVTLSCSPISGHRSVSWYQQTPGQGLQFLFEYFSETQRNKGNFPGRFSGRQFSNSRSEMNVSTLELGDSALYLCASSLDEKGDSYYEQYFGPGTRLTVT.